This T cell receptor beta chain was recorded in a study of CD8+CD57+ T cells in acquired aplastic anemia. Genomic DNA was employed as the template in profiling TCR beta VDJ and CDR3. From the reads, TCRdb called clonotypes with MiXCR, one entry per CDR3 protein. The sample shows about 180,000 distinct CDR3 sequences, about 50% of them seen only once. The junction had 13 bases not matched to a gene; V was cut back by 4 bases and J by 5 bases. Germline-derived CDR1 and CDR2 are DFQATT and SNEGSKA (reference sequence). The CDR3 sequence is 17 residues long. Selection for sequencing was limited to patients who had shown CD8+CD57+ cell expansion by flow cytometry. This clonotype was detected many times.

The origin of this receptor is a human donor with aplastic anemia. The source material was sorted CD4+, CD8+, or CD8+CD57+ T cells (not recorded which) from PBMCs. This rearrangement joins TRBV20-1 to TRBJ1-6; TRBD1 aligns across 8 bases. The CDR3 DNA reads as TGCAGTGCTAAGGCGAGGCACAGGGGGGGAAATAATTCACCCCTCCACTTT. It is translated as CSAKARHRGGNNSPLHF.